The 31 T cell receptor beta chains below were found in one sample sequenced in a study of blood T cells in healthy people across ages. With a J-beta primer mix and a sample-barcoded 5' primer, a second PCR ran roughly 6 to 11 cycles. TCRdb processed the 5' RACE reads anew with MiXCR; each CDR3 protein has one entry. The sample has fewer than 1,000,000 distinct CDR3 sequences; about half are singletons. The sequenced material came from blood. The receptors were sampled from a man at least 80 years old in good health.

This clonotype was observed a few times. This chain connects TRBV20-1 to TRBJ2-7; 7 nucleotides align to TRBD2. The trim removed 3 bases at V and 0 bases at J, leaving 5 bases unmatched. The CDR3 runs to 14 residues. Germline CDR1 is DFQATT and CDR2 is SNEGSKA (reference sequence). CDR3 nucleotide sequence: TGCAGTGCTAGGCTAGCGGATGACTCCTACGAGCAGTACTTC. This translates into CSARLADDSYEQYF.

This clonotype was picked up a small number of times. The CDR3 nucleotides are TGTGCCAGCACCTTGACAGAGCATTCACCCCTCCACTTT. This codes for CASTLTEHSPLHF. The rearrangement joins TRBV6-6 to TRBJ1-6; D is perhaps TRBD1 (5 bases). The CDR3 runs 13 residues. V gave up 7 bases and J gave up 8 bases, with 12 bases separating them. Per germline, CDR1 MNHNY and CDR2 SVGAGI (reference sequence).

The CDR3 nucleotides are TGCAGTCGATTCGACAGGTCGAGAGATGGCTACACCTTC. Its protein product is CSRFDRSRDGYTF. The chain links TRBV20-1 to TRBJ1-2; D might be TRBD1 (6 bases). This CDR3 has 13 residues. Deletions cut 8 bases from V and 6 bases from J, with 19 bases between. Germline CDR1 and CDR2: DFQATT and SNEGSKA (reference sequence).

This chain links TRBV4-1 with TRBJ2-1; TRBD1 aligns across 8 bases. The CDR3 sequence is 16 residues long. CDR1 is MGHRA, CDR2 YSYEKL, per germline. Trimming took 1 base from V and 6 from J; bases not matched to a gene: 8. The CDR3 loop is CASSQGPGQGFNEQFF. The CDR3 bases are TGCGCCAGCAGCCAAGGGCCCGGACAGGGTTTCAATGAGCAGTTCTTC.

The V gene is TRBV20-1, the J gene TRBJ2-3, with a weak D call TRBD2 (6 bases). The V gene's germline CDR1 is DFQATT and CDR2 SNEGSKA (reference sequence). The CDR3 has 13 residues. Between the trimmed V and J ends, which lost 5 bases and 0 bases, there was a span of 9 bases. The CDR3 spells CSAGAGSTDTQYF. In DNA, the CDR3 is TGCAGTGCTGGGGCGGGGAGCACAGATACGCAGTATTTT.

This clonotype has a count of ten or more. This chain connects TRBV10-3 to TRBJ2-7, with 11 positions matching TRBD1. The CDR3 runs to 14 residues. CDR1 and CDR2 (germline): ENHRY, SYGVKD. Unmatched junction bases numbered 4, after V lost 7 bases and J lost 2 bases. CDR3 in amino acids: CAIMGQGDAYEQYF. The CDR3 DNA reads as TGTGCCATCATGGGACAGGGGGATGCCTACGAGCAGTACTTC.

This chain links TRBV7-9 with TRBJ2-1, with no clear D. Germline-derived CDR1 and CDR2 are SEHNR and FQNEAQ (reference sequence). This CDR3 is built from 14 residues. With 2 bases removed from V and 8 bases from J, the gap between germline ends came to 13 bases. CDR3 residues: CASSLSLPDDEQFF. The DNA of the CDR3 is TGTGCCAGCAGCTTATCCCTCCCGGACGATGAGCAGTTCTTC.

The genes are TRBV28 and TRBJ2-7, with 10 bases fitting TRBD2. The closer fit of TRBJ2-5 to the DNA end suggests the J call may be wrong. The CDR3 spans 15 residues. The germline CDR1 and CDR2 sequences are MDHEN and SYDVKM. The DNA for the CDR3 is TGTGCCAGCCGCGGGGGACTAGCGAGGAAAGAGACCCAGTACTTC. This gives the protein CASRGGLARKETQYF.

V gene TRBV29-1 combines with J gene TRBJ2-7; 10 bases match TRBD2. CDR1 SQVTM and CDR2 ANQGSEA come from the germline V gene. J gave up 6 bases and V 2 bases, and 7 bases lay outside the gene matches. This CDR3 has 14 amino acids. CDR3 in DNA: TGCAGCGTTGAAACTAGCGGGATGCGCGTCGAGCAGTACTTC. Encoded protein: CSVETSGMRVEQYF.

This chain joins TRBV24-1 and TRBJ2-6, with unresolved D. V lost 6 bases to trimming and J lost 0 bases, with 17 bases between them. Looked up from germline, CDR1 is KGHDR and CDR2 is SFDVKD. The CDR3 consists of 18 residues. CDR3 sequence reads: CATSSSGWPTSGANVLTF. The CDR3 DNA sequence: TGTGCCACCAGTTCGAGTGGTTGGCCCACCTCTGGGGCCAACGTCCTGACTTTC.

The rearrangement joins TRBV27 to TRBJ2-7; D is possibly TRBD1 (6 bases). The end of the DNA is better explained by TRBJ2-5, so the J call may be wrong. Looked up from germline, CDR1 is MNHEY and CDR2 is SMNVEV (reference sequence). The CDR3 consists of 14 residues. CDR3 region: CASSLRLGGETQYF. The CDR3 region has the DNA TGTGCCAGCAGTTTGAGACTTGGGGGCGAGACCCAGTACTTC.

This clonotype was seen at least ten times. This chain links TRBV4-2 with TRBJ2-1; TRBD2 matches at 10 bases. The CDR3 length is 14 residues. Germline CDR1 LGHNA, CDR2 YNFKEQ. The junction had 5 bases not matched to a gene; V was cut back by 2 bases and J by 10 bases. The CDR3 region has the DNA TGTGCCAGCAGCCAATCTAGCGGGAGCAGGGAGCAGTTCTTC. The encoded protein is CASSQSSGSREQFF.

V gene TRBV5-1 combines with J gene TRBJ2-7; TRBD2 might be the D (5 bases). Trimming shortened V by 4 bases and J by 2 bases, and 16 bases separated the two germline ends. This CDR3 region has 15 residues. Germline CDR1 is SGHRS and CDR2 is YFSETQ. CDR3 residues: CASSLTPSRTYEQYF. The CDR3 region has the DNA TGCGCCAGCAGCCTAACCCCTAGCAGAACCTACGAGCAGTACTTC.

The V call is TRBV9, the J call TRBJ2-5; TRBD2 is a possible D gene (5 bases). CDR1 is SGDLS, CDR2 YYNGEE, per germline. V was shortened by 1 base and J by 5 bases, with 9 bases between the two germline ends. The CDR3 is made up of 13 amino acids. CDR3 nucleotide sequence: TGTGCCAGCAGCGTAAGCCTAGCTGAGACCCAGTACTTC. Amino acids: CASSVSLAETQYF.

The rearrangement joins TRBV20-1 to TRBJ2-1, with TRBD1 matching over 7 bases. CDR1 DFQATT and CDR2 SNEGSKA come from the germline V gene (reference sequence). The CDR3 runs to 16 residues. J lost 0 bases, V lost 5 bases, and 10 bases had no gene match. The CDR3 DNA reads as TGCAGTGCTCCAGACAGGGCCAGGAGCTCCTACAATGAGCAGTTCTTC. It translates to CSAPDRARSSYNEQFF.

This sequence joins TRBV7-8 and TRBJ2-1, with D possibly TRBD2 on 6 matching bases. This CDR3 region has 14 residues. CDR1 is SGHVS, CDR2 FQNEAQ, per germline. V dropped 8 bases and J dropped 2 bases, with 13 bases sitting between them. The CDR3 DNA follows: TGTGCCAGCGTAGCGGAATGGACCTACAATGAGCAGTTCTTC. Translation gives CASVAEWTYNEQFF.

This clonotype has more than one count but fewer than ten. The chain recombines TRBV28 with TRBJ2-1, with 8 bases fitting TRBD1. CDR1 and CDR2 (germline): MDHEN, SYDVKM. This CDR3 is built from 15 residues. V lost 2 bases to trimming and J lost 8 bases; unmatched junction nucleotides: 8. In DNA, the CDR3 is TGTGCCAGCAGTTTAGAGCAGGGGGCTTTGGATGAGCAGTTCTTC. Protein product: CASSLEQGALDEQFF.

The chain joins TRBV4-3 to TRBJ2-1, with D possibly matching TRBD2 (5 bases). The CDR3 sequence is 16 residues long. CDR1 and CDR2 (germline): LGHNA, YSLEER. Between the trimmed V and J ends, which lost 4 bases and 0 bases, there was a span of 13 bases. Here the CDR3 reads CASSRSVGSSYNEQFF. The CDR3 coding sequence is TGCGCCAGCAGCCGGTCTGTGGGGAGCTCCTACAATGAGCAGTTCTTC.

This clonotype was seen a handful of times. The CDR3 DNA reads TGCAGCGTTTTGGGGACTAGCGGTAGTATCTACGAGCAGTACTTC. Translated, it gives CSVLGTSGSIYEQYF. This chain connects TRBV29-1 to TRBJ2-7, with 11 bases matching TRBD2. This CDR3 has 15 amino acids. The V and J ends lost 5 bases and 3 bases, in that order; junction bases with no gene match: 9. The germline CDR1 and CDR2 sequences are SQVTM and ANQGSEA.

The CDR3 DNA reads as TGCAGTGCTAAGCCGGGACAGTTTAACTATGGCTACACCTTC. This gives the protein CSAKPGQFNYGYTF. The chain combines TRBV20-1 with TRBJ1-2; 7 bases agree with TRBD1. After removal of 4 bases from V and 1 base from J, the junction contained 6 bases not matched to a gene. The CDR3 is 14 residues long. Germline CDR1 reads DFQATT; CDR2 reads SNEGSKA (reference sequence).

The chain uses TRBV29-1 and TRBJ2-7; tentative D call: TRBD2 (5 bases). The J call may be in error: the DNA end matches TRBJ2-5 better. Germline assignment: CDR1 SQVTM and CDR2 ANQGSEA. CDR3 length equals 12 residues. The CDR3 DNA reads as TGCAGCGTTGAAGCCTGGGAGGAGACCCAGTACTTC. Its protein is CSVEAWEETQYF.

V and J are TRBV5-1 and TRBJ2-1; 11 bases are a match to TRBD1. The CDR3 extends over 16 amino acids. The germline V gene has CDR1 SGHRS and CDR2 YFSETQ. Trimming removed 4 bases from V and 8 bases from J; junction bases left unmatched: 11. CDR3 in DNA: TGCGCCAGCAGCCTACGCTCGGTGGGACAGGGGGATGAGCAGTTCTTC. It yields the protein CASSLRSVGQGDEQFF.

The rearrangement joins TRBV20-1 to TRBJ2-1; the match to TRBD2 covers 7 bases. There are 14 residues in the CDR3. J lost 6 bases, V lost 1 base, and 6 bases had no gene match. Looked up from germline, CDR1 is DFQATT and CDR2 is SNEGSKA (reference sequence). The CDR3 DNA sequence: TGCAGTGCTAGAGGCGGGAGCCCCCCCAATGAGCAGTTCTTC. It translates to CSARGGSPPNEQFF.

This clonotype was seen at least ten times. The chain combines TRBV12-3 or TRBV12-4 with TRBJ1-5, with 8 bases lining up with TRBD1. V was clipped by 3 bases and J by 3 bases; unmatched bases: 4. The CDR3 covers 15 residues. CDR3 coding DNA: TGTGCCAGCAGTTTCCAGGGGGCAATCAATCAGCCCCAGCATTTT. It translates to CASSFQGAINQPQHF.

In this sample, this clonotype turned up a few times. The chain uses TRBV7-2 and TRBJ2-5; D might be TRBD2 (5 bases). CDR1 and CDR2 (germline): SGHTA, FQGNSA. The CDR3 consists of 14 residues. V lost 5 bases and J lost 1, with 11 bases in between. The CDR3 here is CASSPQAVQETQYF. In DNA form, the CDR3 reads TGTGCCAGCAGCCCCCAAGCGGTCCAAGAGACCCAGTACTTC.

To note about this clonotype: At one of its ends the junction is not consistent with the germline gene, which may arise from a read error. This chain uses TRBV6-5 with TRBJ1-1; D gene unclear. This CDR3 contains 14 residues. Germline CDR1 and CDR2: MNHEY and SVGAGI. The CDR3 DNA is TGTGTCAGCAAAAAATCTCAAACGAACACTGAAGCTTTCTTT. Translation gives CVSKKSQTNTEAFF.

This clonotype was detected only a few times. The gene calls are TRBV2 and TRBJ2-4; TRBD1 is a possible D gene (6 bases). Trimming left V 2 bases short and J 3 bases short, with 11 bases between. Per germline, CDR1 SNHLY and CDR2 FYNNEI. The CDR3 contains 15 residues. The CDR3 nucleotides are TGTGCCAGCAGTGAACAGGCAGGGGACAAAAACATTCAGTACTTC. It yields the protein CASSEQAGDKNIQYF.

The chain links TRBV24-1 to TRBJ2-3; 11 positions match TRBD2. Germline CDR1 KGHDR, CDR2 SFDVKD. This CDR3 is 16 amino acids long. V dropped 2 bases and J dropped 3; count of bases not matched to a gene: 3. The CDR3 spells CATSDSLAGGTDTQYF. The CDR3 coding sequence is TGTGCCACCAGTGATTCGTTAGCGGGGGGGACAGATACGCAGTATTTT.

This chain joins TRBV20-1 and TRBJ1-5; D remains ambiguous. The CDR3 runs 13 residues. Germline CDR1 reads DFQATT; CDR2 reads SNEGSKA (reference sequence). Trimming took off 4 bases at V and 5 bases at J, with 12 bases between the two ends. The CDR3 coding sequence is TGCAGTGCTATTGAGGAGAACGATCAGCCCCAGCATTTT. It is translated as CSAIEENDQPQHF.

This chain links TRBV12-3 or TRBV12-4 with TRBJ2-1; 16 bases map to TRBD2. J was trimmed by 13 bases and V by 5 bases; bases with no gene match: 8. The CDR3 has 15 amino acids. The CDR3 here is CASSTGTSGRGSQFF. The CDR3 coding sequence is TGTGCCAGCAGTACCGGGACTAGCGGGAGGGGAAGCCAGTTCTTC.

This clonotype occurred once. Written as DNA, the CDR3 is TGTGCCAGCAGTTTAAATCGGATGCGGGGGGCGGCAAACACCGGGGAGCTGTTTTTT. It is translated as CASSLNRMRGAANTGELFF. The chain is built from TRBV12-3 or TRBV12-4 and TRBJ2-2; 8 bases line up with TRBD2. Trimming removed 2 bases from V and 2 bases from J; junction bases left unmatched: 13. The CDR3 sequence is 19 residues long.